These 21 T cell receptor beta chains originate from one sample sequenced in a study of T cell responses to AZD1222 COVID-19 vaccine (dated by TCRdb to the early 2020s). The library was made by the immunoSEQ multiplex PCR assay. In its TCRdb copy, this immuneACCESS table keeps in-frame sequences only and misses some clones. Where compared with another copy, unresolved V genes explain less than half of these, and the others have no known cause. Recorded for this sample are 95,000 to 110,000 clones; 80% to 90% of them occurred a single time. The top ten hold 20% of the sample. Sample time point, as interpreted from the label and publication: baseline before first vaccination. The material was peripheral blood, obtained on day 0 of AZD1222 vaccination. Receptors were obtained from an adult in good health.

The CDR3 sequence: CASSWYQPQHF. The CDR3 DNA follows: TGCGCCAGCAGTTGGTATCAGCCCCAGCATTTT. The gene calls are TRBV5-1 and TRBJ1-5; D is undetermined. Germline loops: CDR1 SGHRS, CDR2 YFSETQ. Trimming took off 5 bases at V and 5 bases at J, with 5 bases between the two ends. The CDR3 loop spans 11 amino acids.

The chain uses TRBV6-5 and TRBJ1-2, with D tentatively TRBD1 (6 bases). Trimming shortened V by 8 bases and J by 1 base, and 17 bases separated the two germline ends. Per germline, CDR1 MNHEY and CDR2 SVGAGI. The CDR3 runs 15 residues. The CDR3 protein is CASALGGLGNYGYTF. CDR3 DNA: TGTGCCAGCGCTTTAGGGGGGTTGGGTAACTATGGCTACACCTTC.

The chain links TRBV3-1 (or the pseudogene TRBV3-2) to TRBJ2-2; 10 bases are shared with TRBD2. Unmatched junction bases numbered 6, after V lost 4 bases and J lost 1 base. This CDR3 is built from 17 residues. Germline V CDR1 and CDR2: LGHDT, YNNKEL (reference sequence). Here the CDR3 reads CASSLYRLAGNTGELFF. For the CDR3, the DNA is TGTGCCAGCAGCCTGTACCGACTAGCGGGGAACACCGGGGAGCTGTTTTTT.

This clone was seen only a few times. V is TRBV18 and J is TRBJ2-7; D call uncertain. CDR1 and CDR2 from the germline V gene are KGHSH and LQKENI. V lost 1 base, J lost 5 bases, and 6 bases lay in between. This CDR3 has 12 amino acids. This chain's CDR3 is CASSPLANEQYF. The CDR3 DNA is TGTGCCAGCTCACCACTCGCCAACGAGCAGTACTTC.

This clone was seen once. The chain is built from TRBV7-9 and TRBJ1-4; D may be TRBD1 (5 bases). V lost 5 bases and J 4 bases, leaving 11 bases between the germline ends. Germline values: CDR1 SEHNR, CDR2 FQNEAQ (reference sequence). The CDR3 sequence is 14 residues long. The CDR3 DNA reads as TGTGCCAGCAGCACGACAGCGATTAATGAAAAACTGTTTTTT. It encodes CASSTTAINEKLFF.

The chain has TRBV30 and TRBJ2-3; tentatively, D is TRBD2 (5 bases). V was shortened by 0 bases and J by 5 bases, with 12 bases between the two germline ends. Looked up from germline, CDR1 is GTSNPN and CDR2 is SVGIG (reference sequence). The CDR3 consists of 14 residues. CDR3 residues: CAWSVRGRGDTQYF. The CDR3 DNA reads TGTGCCTGGAGTGTACGTGGGAGAGGAGATACGCAGTATTTT.

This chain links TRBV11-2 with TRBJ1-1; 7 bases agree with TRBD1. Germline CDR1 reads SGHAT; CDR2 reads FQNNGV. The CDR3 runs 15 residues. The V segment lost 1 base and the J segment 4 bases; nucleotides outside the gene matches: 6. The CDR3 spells CASSLGPTGVTEAFF. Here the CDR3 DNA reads TGTGCCAGCAGCTTAGGCCCTACAGGGGTCACTGAAGCTTTCTTT.

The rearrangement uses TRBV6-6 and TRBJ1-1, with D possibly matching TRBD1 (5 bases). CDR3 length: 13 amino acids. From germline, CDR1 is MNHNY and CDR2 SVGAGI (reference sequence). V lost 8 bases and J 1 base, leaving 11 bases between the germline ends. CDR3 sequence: CASGRQPNTEAFF. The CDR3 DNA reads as TGTGCCAGCGGTCGACAGCCGAACACTGAAGCTTTCTTT.

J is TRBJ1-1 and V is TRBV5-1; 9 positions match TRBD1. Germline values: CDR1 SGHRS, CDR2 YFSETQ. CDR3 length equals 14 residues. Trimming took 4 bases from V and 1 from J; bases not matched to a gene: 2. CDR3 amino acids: CASSVDRGNTEAFF. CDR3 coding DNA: TGCGCCAGCAGCGTGGACAGGGGGAACACTGAAGCTTTCTTT.

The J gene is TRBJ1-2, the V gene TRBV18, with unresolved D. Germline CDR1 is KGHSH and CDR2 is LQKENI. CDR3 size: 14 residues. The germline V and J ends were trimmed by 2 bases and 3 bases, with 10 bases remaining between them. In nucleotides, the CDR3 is TGTGCCAGCTCACCATCAACGGACCACTATGGCTACACCTTC. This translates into CASSPSTDHYGYTF.

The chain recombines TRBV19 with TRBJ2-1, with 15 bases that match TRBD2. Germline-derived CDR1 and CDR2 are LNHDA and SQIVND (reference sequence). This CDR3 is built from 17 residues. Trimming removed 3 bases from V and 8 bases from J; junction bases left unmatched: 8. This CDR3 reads CASSIPAGTSGRYEQFF. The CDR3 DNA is TGTGCCAGTAGTATCCCGGCCGGGACTAGCGGGAGGTATGAGCAGTTCTTC.

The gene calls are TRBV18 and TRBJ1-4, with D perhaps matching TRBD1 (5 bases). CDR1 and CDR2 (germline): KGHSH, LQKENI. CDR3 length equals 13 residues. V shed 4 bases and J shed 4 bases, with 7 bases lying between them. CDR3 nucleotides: TGTGCCAGCTCACGGGACGTTAATGAAAAACTGTTTTTT. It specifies CASSRDVNEKLFF.

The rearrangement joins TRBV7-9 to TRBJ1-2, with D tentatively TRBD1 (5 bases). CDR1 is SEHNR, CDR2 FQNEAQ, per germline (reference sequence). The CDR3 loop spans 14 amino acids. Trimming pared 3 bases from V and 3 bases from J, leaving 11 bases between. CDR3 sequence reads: CASSFGRDYYGYTF. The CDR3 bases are TGTGCCAGCAGCTTCGGCAGGGACTACTATGGCTACACCTTC.

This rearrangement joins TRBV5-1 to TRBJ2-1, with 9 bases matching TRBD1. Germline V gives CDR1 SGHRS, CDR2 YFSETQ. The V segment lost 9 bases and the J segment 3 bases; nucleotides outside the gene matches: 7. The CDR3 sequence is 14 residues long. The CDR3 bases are TGCGCCACCAGATCGGGACAGGGCTACAATGAGCAGTTCTTC. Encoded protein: CATRSGQGYNEQFF.

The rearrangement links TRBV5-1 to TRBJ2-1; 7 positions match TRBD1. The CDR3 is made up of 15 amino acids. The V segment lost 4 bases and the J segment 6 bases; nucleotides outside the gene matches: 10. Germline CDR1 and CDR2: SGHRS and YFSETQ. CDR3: CASSVTGSTVNEQFF. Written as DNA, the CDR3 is TGCGCCAGCAGCGTGACAGGGTCTACAGTCAATGAGCAGTTCTTC.

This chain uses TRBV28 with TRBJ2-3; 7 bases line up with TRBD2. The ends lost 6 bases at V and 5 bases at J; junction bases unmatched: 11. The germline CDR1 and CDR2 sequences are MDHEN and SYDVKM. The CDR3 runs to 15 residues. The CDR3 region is CASSPGGRAGDTQYF. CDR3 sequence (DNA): TGTGCCAGCAGCCCCGGCGGGAGAGCAGGAGATACGCAGTATTTT.

The CDR3 loop reads CASSFFAGSIRELFF. The CDR3 nucleotides are TGTGCCAGCAGCTTTTTTGCGGGGAGCATCCGGGAGCTGTTTTTT. This chain uses TRBV7-8 with TRBJ2-2; TRBD2 might be the D (6 bases). V gave up 3 bases and J gave up 9 bases, with 17 bases separating them. The CDR3 is 15 amino acids. Germline CDR1 reads SGHVS; CDR2 reads FQNEAQ.

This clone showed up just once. CDR3 sequence: CASSPSRTSGNTIYF. The CDR3 DNA follows: TGTGCCAGCAGCCCCTCCAGAACCTCTGGAAACACCATATATTTT. The chain is built from TRBV7-8 and TRBJ1-3; D unclear. Germline loops: CDR1 SGHVS, CDR2 FQNEAQ. Trimming cost V 5 bases and J 0 bases, with 11 bases left between them. This CDR3 is 15 amino acids long.

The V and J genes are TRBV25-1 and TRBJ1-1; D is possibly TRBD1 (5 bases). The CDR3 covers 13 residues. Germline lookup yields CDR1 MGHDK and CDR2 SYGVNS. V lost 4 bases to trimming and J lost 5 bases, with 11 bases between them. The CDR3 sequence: CASSGGTWTEAFF. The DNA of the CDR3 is TGTGCCAGCAGTGGCGGGACTTGGACTGAAGCTTTCTTT. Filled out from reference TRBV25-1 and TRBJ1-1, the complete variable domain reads EADIYQTPRYLVIGTGKKITLECSQTMGHDKMYWYQQDPGMELHLIHYSYGVNSTEKGDLSSESTVSRIRTEHFPLTLESARPSHTSQYLCASSGGTWTEAFFGQGTRLTVV.

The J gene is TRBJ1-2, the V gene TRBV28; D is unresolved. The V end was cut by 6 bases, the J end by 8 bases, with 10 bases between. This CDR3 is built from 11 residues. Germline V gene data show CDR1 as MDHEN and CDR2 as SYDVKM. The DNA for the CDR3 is TGTGCCAGCAGGGCAGGCCGGGGCTACACCTTC. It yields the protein CASRAGRGYTF.

The CDR3 sequence: CASSPRAYEQYF. The CDR3 DNA sequence: TGTGCCAGCTCACCAAGGGCCTACGAGCAGTACTTC. The chain has TRBV18 and TRBJ2-7; D ambiguous. The CDR3 is 12 amino acids. The germline CDR1 and CDR2 sequences are KGHSH and LQKENI. The V end lost 2 bases, the J end lost 2 bases, and 4 bases lay between the germline ends.